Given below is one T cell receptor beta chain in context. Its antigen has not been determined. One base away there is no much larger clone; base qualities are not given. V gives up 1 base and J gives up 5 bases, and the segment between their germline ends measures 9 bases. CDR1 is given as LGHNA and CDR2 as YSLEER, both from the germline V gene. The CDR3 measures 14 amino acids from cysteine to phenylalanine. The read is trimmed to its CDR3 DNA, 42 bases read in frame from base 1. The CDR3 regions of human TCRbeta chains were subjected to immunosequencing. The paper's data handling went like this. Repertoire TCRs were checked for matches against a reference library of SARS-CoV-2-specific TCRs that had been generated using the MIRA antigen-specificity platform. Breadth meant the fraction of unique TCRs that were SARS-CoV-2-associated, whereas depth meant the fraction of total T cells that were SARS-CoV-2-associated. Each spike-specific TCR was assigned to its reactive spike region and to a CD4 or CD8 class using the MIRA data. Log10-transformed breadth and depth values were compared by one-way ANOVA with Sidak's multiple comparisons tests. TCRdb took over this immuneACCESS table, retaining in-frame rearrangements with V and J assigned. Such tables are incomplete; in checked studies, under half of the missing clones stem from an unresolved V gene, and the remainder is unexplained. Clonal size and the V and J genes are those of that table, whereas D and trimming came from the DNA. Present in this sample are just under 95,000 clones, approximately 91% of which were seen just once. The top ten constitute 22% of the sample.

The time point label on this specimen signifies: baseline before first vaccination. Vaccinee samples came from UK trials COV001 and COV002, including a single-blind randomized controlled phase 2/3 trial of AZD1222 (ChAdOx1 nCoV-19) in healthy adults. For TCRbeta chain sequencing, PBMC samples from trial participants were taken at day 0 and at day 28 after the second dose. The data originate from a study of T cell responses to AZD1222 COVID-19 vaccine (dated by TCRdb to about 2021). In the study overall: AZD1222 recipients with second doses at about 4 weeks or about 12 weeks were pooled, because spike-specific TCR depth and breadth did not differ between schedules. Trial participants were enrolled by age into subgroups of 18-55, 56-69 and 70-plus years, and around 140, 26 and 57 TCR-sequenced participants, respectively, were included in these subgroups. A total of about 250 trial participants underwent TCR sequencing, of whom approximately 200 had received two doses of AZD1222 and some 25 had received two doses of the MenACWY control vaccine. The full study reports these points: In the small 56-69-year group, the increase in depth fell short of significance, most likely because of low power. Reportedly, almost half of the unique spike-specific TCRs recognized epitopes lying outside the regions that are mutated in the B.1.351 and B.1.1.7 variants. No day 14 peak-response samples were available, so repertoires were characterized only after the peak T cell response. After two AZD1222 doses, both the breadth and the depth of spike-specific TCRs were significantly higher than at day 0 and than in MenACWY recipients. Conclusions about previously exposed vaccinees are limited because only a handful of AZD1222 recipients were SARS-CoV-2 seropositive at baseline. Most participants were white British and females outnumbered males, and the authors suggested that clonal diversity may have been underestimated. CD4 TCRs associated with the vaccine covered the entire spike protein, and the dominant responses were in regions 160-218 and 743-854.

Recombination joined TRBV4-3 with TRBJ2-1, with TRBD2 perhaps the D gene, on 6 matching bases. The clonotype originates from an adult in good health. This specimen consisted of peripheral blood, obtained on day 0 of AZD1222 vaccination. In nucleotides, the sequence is TGCGCCAGCAGCCAAGCCGGGGGAGACAATGAGCAGTTCTTC. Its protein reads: CASSQAGGDNEQFF.